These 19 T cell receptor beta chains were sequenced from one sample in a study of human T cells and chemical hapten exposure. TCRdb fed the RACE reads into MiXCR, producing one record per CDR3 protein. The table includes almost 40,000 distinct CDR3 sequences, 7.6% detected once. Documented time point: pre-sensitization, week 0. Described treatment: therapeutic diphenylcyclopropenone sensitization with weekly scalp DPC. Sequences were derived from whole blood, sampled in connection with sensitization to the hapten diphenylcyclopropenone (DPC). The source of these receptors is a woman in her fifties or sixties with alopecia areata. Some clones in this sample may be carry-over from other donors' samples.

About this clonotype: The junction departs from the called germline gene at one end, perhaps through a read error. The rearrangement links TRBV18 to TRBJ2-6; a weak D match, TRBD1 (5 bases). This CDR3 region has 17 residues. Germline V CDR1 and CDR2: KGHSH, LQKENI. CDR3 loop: CACSPLTQGTGANVLTF. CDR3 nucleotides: TGTGCCTGCTCACCTCTCACTCAGGGAACTGGGGCCAACGTCCTGACTTTC.

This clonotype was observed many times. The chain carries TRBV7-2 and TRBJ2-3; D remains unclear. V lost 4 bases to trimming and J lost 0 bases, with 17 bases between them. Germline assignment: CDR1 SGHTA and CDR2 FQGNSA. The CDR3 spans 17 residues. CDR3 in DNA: TGTGCCAGCAGCTCCATCGGGTTTGGCGGTAGCACAGATACGCAGTATTTT. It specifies CASSSIGFGGSTDTQYF.

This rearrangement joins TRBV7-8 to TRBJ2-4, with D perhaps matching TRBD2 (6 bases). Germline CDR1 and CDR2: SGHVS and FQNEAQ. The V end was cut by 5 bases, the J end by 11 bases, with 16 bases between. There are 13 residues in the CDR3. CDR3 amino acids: CASSLRISGVQYF. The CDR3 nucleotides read TGTGCCAGCAGCCTCCGCATTAGCGGCGTTCAGTACTTC.

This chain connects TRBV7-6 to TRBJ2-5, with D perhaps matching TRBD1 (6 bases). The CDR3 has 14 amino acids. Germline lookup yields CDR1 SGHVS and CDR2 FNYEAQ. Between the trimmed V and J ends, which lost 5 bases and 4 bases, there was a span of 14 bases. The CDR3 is CASSKIGRGETQYF. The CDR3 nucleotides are TGTGCCAGCAGCAAGATTGGCAGGGGAGAGACCCAGTACTTC.

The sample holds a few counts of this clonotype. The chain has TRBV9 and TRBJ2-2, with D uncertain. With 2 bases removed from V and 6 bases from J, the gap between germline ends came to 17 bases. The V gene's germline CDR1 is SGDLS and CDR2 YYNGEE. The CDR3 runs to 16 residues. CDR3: CASSVSPSSISGELFF. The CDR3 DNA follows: TGTGCCAGCAGCGTTTCTCCCTCTAGTATTTCCGGGGAGCTGTTTTTT.

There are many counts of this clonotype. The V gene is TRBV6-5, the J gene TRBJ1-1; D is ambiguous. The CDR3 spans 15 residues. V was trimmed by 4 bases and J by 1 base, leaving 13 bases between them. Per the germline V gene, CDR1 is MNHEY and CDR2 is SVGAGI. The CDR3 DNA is TGTGCCAGCAGTTCCCTCCTCGCAGGGAACACTGAAGCTTTCTTT. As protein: CASSSLLAGNTEAFF.

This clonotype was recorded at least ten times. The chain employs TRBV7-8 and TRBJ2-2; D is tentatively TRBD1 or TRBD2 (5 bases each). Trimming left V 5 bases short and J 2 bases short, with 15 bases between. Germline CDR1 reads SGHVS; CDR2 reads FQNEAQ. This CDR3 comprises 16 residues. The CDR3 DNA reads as TGTGCCAGCAGCGCGACCGGGGCGATAAACACCGGGGAGCTGTTTTTT. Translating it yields CASSATGAINTGELFF.

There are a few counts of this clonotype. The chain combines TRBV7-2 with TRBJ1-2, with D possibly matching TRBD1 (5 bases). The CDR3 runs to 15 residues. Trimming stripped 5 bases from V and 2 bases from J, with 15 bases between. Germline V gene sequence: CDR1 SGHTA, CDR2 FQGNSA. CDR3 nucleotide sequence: TGTGCCAGCAGCCCTCGGGAGGGGTTCAACTATGGCTACACCTTC. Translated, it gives CASSPREGFNYGYTF.

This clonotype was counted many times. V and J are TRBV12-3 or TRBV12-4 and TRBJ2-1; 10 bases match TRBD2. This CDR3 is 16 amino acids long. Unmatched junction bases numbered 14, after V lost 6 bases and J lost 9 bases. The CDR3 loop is CASRFVASGGGVEQFF. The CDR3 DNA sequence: TGTGCCAGCAGGTTCGTGGCTAGCGGGGGCGGCGTTGAGCAGTTCTTC.

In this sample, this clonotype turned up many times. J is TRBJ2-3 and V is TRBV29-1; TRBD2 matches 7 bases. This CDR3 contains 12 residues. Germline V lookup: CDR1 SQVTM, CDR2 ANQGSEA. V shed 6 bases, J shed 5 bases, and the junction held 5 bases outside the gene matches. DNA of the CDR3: TGCAGCGTCCAAACTAGCGTAGATACGCAGTATTTT. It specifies CSVQTSVDTQYF.

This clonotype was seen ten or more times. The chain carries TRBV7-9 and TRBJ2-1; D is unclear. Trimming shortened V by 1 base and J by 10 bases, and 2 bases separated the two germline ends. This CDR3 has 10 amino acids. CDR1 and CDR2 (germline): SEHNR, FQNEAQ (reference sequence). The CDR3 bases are TGTGCCAGCAGCTTAGAGGAGCAGTTCTTC. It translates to CASSLEEQFF.

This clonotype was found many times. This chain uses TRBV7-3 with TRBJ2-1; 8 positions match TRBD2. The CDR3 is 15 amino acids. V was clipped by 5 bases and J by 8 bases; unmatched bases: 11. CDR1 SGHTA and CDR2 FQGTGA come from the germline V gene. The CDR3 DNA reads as TGTGCCAGCAGCCCCCAGCGGGAGCTAAGGTATGAGCAGTTCTTC. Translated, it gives CASSPQRELRYEQFF. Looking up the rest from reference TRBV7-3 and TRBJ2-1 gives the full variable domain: GAGVSQTPSNKVTEKGKYVELRCDPISGHTALYWYRQSLGQGPEFLIYFQGTGAADDSGLPNDRFFAVRPEGSVSTLKIQRTERGDSAVYLCASSPQRELRYEQFFGPGTRLTVL.

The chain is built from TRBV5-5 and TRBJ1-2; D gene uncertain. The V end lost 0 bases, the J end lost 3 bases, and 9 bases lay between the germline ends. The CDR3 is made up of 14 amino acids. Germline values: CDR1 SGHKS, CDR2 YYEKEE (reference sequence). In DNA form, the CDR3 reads TGTGCCAGCAGCTTGGAAGTCGCTGACTATGGCTACACCTTC. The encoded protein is CASSLEVADYGYTF.

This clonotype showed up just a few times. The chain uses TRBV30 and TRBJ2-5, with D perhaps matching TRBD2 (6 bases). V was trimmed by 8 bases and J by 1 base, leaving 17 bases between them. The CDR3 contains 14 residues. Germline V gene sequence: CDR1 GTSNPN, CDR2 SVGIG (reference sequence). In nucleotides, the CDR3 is TGTGCCCCCCGACTAGAAGGATCCCAAGAGACCCAGTACTTC. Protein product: CAPRLEGSQETQYF.

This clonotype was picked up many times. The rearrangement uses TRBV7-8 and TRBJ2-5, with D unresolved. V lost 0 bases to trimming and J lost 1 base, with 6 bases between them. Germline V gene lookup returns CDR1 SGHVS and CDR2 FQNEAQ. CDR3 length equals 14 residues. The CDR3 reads CASSLATVQETQYF. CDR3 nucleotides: TGTGCCAGCAGCTTAGCAACAGTCCAAGAGACCCAGTACTTC.

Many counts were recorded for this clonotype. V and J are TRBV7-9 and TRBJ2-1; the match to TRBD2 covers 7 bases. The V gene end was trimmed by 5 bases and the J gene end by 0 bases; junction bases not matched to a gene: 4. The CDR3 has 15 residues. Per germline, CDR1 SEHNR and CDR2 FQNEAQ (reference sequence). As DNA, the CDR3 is TGTGCCAGCAGCCCCAGGACTAGCTCCTACAATGAGCAGTTCTTC. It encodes CASSPRTSSYNEQFF.

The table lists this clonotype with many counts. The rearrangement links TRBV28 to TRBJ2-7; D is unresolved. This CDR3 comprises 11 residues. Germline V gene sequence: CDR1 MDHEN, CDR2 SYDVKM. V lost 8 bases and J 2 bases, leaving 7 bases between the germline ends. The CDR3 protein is CASSPAYEQYF. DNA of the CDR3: TGTGCCAGCTCACCCGCCTACGAGCAGTACTTC.

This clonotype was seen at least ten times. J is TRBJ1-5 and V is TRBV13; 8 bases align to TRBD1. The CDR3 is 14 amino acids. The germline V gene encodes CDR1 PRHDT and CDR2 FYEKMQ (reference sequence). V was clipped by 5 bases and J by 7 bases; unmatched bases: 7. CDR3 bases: TGTGCCAGCAGCAGATACGGACAGGGACAGCCCCAGCATTTT. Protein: CASSRYGQGQPQHF.

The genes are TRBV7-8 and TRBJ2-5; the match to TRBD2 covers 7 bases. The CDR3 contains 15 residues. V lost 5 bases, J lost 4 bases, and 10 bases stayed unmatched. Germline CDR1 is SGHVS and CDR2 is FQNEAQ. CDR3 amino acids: CASSEGSQRGETQYF. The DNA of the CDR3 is TGTGCCAGCAGCGAAGGGTCGCAGCGGGGAGAGACCCAGTACTTC. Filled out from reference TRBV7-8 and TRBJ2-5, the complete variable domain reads GAGVSQSPRYKVAKRGQDVALRCDPISGHVSLFWYQQALGQGPEFLTYFQNEAQLDKSGLPSDRFFAERPEGSVSTLKIQRTQQEDSAVYLCASSEGSQRGETQYFGPGTRLLVL.